The 31 T cell receptor beta chains below come from one sample, sequenced in a study of shared clonotypes between healthy human individuals. The assay was immunoSEQ multiplex PCR, and TCRdb's table has in-frame clones only and misses some. The sample has about 1.1 million clones, about 72% seen once; the top ten hold 0.89%. The sequenced sample was memory CD4+ T cells from PBMCs. Regarding subset: CD45RA-negative fraction. Every receptor here comes from a young man in good health. Some clones in this sample may be carry-over from other donors' samples.

The genes are TRBV28 and TRBJ1-4; 7 nucleotides align to TRBD1. CDR1 is MDHEN, CDR2 SYDVKM, per germline. Germline trimming cut 6 bases from V and 7 bases from J; bases unmatched to any gene: 8. The CDR3 runs 14 residues. CDR3 in DNA: TGTGCCAGCAGCTCGGGCAGGGGGGGTGAAAAACTGTTTTTT. Its protein product is CASSSGRGGEKLFF.

The chain recombines TRBV28 with TRBJ2-2; D gene unclear. In germline, CDR1 is MDHEN, CDR2 SYDVKM. Trimming pared 6 bases from V and 14 bases from J, leaving 16 bases between. The CDR3 loop spans 12 amino acids. CDR3 protein: CASRLTRRRLFF. In nucleotides, the CDR3 is TGTGCCAGCAGGCTAACCCGTCGTAGACTGTTTTTT.

Only a few counts were recorded for this clone. The chain recombines TRBV11-3 with TRBJ2-7; D is uncertain. Trimming took 6 bases from V and 2 from J, leaving 17 bases between them. The CDR3 loop spans 15 amino acids. Germline loops: CDR1 SGHNT, CDR2 YENEEA. The DNA of the CDR3 is TGTGCCAGCAGTTTCCTCCGCTACTCACCCTACGAGCAGTACTTC. Encoded protein: CASSFLRYSPYEQYF.

The genes are TRBV15 and TRBJ1-5; D is uncertain. Per the germline V gene, CDR1 is LNHNV and CDR2 is YYDKDF (reference sequence). The CDR3 covers 14 residues. V lost 0 bases, J lost 3 bases, and 6 bases lay in between. CDR3 bases: TGTGCCACCAGCAGAGACCGAACCAATCAGCCCCAGCATTTT. This sequence encodes CATSRDRTNQPQHF.

As concerns this clone: Just one base apart from a much larger clone, this may be a read error. Distinct nucleotide sequences in the sample also encode this CDR3. The chain links TRBV4-1 to TRBJ2-7; perhaps D is TRBD1 or TRBD2 (6 bases each). Germline V gives CDR1 MGHRA, CDR2 YSYEKL. The CDR3 covers 13 residues. CDR3 sequence reads: CASSLRGVDEQYF. CDR3 DNA: TGCGCTAGCAGCCTGAGGGGGGTAGACGAGCAGTACTTC.

The chain couples TRBV6-5 to TRBJ2-1; 9 bases are shared with TRBD2. V shed 2 bases, J shed 7 bases, and the junction held 9 bases outside the gene matches. CDR3 length: 16 amino acids. CDR1 and CDR2 (germline): MNHEY, SVGAGI. The CDR3 coding sequence is TGTGCCAGCAGTTACCTTAGCGGGAGCTCTGAGAATGAGCAGTTCTTC. Translating it yields CASSYLSGSSENEQFF.

This clone has a handful of counts. The gene calls are TRBV27 and TRBJ2-5, with D perhaps matching TRBD1 or TRBD2 (5 bases each). Germline values: CDR1 MNHEY, CDR2 SMNVEV (reference sequence). V lost 5 bases, J lost 4 bases, and 11 bases lay in between. This CDR3 is built from 13 residues. The DNA for the CDR3 is TGTGCCAGCAGTCCCGGGACGGGAGAGACCCAGTACTTC. Residues: CASSPGTGETQYF.

This chain connects TRBV7-2 to TRBJ2-7; TRBD2 matches 7 bases. Germline loops: CDR1 SGHTA, CDR2 FQGNSA. This CDR3 has 16 amino acids. Losses at the gene ends were 2 bases for V and 0 bases for J; bases not matched to a gene: 7. The CDR3 DNA is TGTGCCAGCAGCTTACTAGCGGAGAGGGCCTCCTACGAGCAGTACTTC. The encoded protein is CASSLLAERASYEQYF.

The chain combines TRBV7-2 with TRBJ2-7; unclear D gene. Trimming removed 0 bases from V and 1 base from J, with 13 bases in between. Per germline, CDR1 SGHTA and CDR2 FQGNSA. The CDR3 is 16 amino acids. The CDR3 is CASSLANGLGSYEQYF. Here the CDR3 DNA reads TGTGCCAGCAGCTTAGCTAACGGCCTTGGGTCCTACGAGCAGTACTTC.

The chain combines TRBV28 with TRBJ2-7; D remains ambiguous. CDR1 is MDHEN and CDR2 is SYDVKM in the germline V gene. This CDR3 spans 13 amino acids. Trimming left V 6 bases short and J 2 bases short, with 11 bases between. The DNA of the CDR3 is TGTGCCAGCAGACCTAGGGTAGCCTACGAGCAGTACTTC. Protein: CASRPRVAYEQYF.

The chain is built from TRBV4-3 and TRBJ2-3, with TRBD2 matching 9 bases. After removal of 4 bases from V and 5 bases from J, the junction contained 7 bases not matched to a gene. CDR3 length equals 15 residues. CDR1 and CDR2 (germline): LGHNA, YSLEER. The CDR3 loop reads CASSPSGGRGDTQYF. For the CDR3, the DNA is TGCGCCAGCAGCCCCTCTGGCGGGAGGGGAGATACGCAGTATTTT.

The rearrangement uses TRBV28 and TRBJ1-2, with D unclear. Trimming removed 7 bases at V and 4 bases at J, with 13 bases between. Germline assignment: CDR1 MDHEN and CDR2 SYDVKM. The CDR3 has 13 residues. The CDR3 is CASTATAVYGYTF. The CDR3 nucleotides read TGTGCCAGCACCGCGACGGCTGTCTATGGCTACACCTTC.

The chain couples TRBV9 to TRBJ2-7; D perhaps matches TRBD2 (7 bases). From germline, CDR1 is SGDLS and CDR2 YYNGEE. The V end was cut by 0 bases, the J end by 2 bases, with 18 bases between. The CDR3 has 17 amino acids. In nucleotides, the CDR3 is TGTGCCAGCAGCGTAGGGGCTAGCGGAGGGGGAGCCTACGAGCAGTACTTC. This codes for CASSVGASGGGAYEQYF.

The rearrangement joins TRBV7-9 to TRBJ2-7; perhaps TRBD2 as D (5 bases). Germline CDR1 reads SEHNR; CDR2 reads FQNEAQ (reference sequence). CDR3 length equals 12 residues. V was trimmed by 4 bases and J by 7 bases, leaving 11 bases between them. The CDR3 reads CASSSLRGEQYF. CDR3 nucleotide sequence: TGTGCCAGCAGCTCCCTCCGGGGAGAGCAGTACTTC.

This clone was detected a few times. The chain joins TRBV11-3 to TRBJ2-5; D is tentatively TRBD1 or TRBD2 (5 bases each). Germline V gives CDR1 SGHNT, CDR2 YENEEA. The CDR3 runs 13 residues. V lost 3 bases, J lost 5 bases, and 10 bases lay in between. CDR3 residues: CASSLQGAETQYF. In DNA form, the CDR3 reads TGTGCCAGCAGCTTGCAGGGAGCCGAGACCCAGTACTTC.

This chain connects TRBV5-1 to TRBJ1-1; D not certain. This CDR3 has 15 amino acids. V was shortened by 0 bases and J by 0 bases, with 9 bases between the two germline ends. The germline V gene encodes CDR1 SGHRS and CDR2 YFSETQ. CDR3 amino acids: CASSLGRNLNTEAFF. The CDR3 nucleotides read TGCGCCAGCAGCTTGGGCAGAAACCTGAACACTGAAGCTTTCTTT.

This clone was seen once. This chain joins TRBV18 and TRBJ1-5, with D possibly matching TRBD1 (6 bases). Trimming shortened V by 4 bases and J by 7 bases, and 11 bases separated the two germline ends. This CDR3 is built from 13 residues. Germline CDR1 and CDR2: KGHSH and LQKENI. DNA of the CDR3: TGTGCCAGCTCACGGACAGACGGACAGCCCCAGCATTTT. Translation gives CASSRTDGQPQHF.

The chain employs TRBV7-2 and TRBJ1-1; D is undetermined. The CDR3 has 13 amino acids. CDR1 is SGHTA, CDR2 FQGNSA, per germline. V lost 3 bases and J lost 1, with 6 bases in between. CDR3 region: CASSFLKNTEAFF. The DNA for the CDR3 is TGTGCCAGCAGCTTCCTAAAGAACACTGAAGCTTTCTTT.

As for this clone: Distinct nucleotide sequences in the sample also encode this CDR3. The chain employs TRBV4-3 and TRBJ2-2, with D perhaps assigned TRBD1 or TRBD2 (6 bases each). From germline, CDR1 is LGHNA and CDR2 YSLEER. V was shortened by 0 bases and J by 1 base, with 9 bases between the two germline ends. The CDR3 extends over 16 amino acids. In DNA, the CDR3 is TGCGCCAGCAGCCAAGAAGGGGGGCTGAACACCGGGGAGCTGTTTTTT. Residues: CASSQEGGLNTGELFF.

The chain joins TRBV4-3 to TRBJ1-2; 7 bases fit TRBD1. The germline CDR1 and CDR2 sequences are LGHNA and YSLEER. There are 15 residues in the CDR3. V lost 5 bases and J lost 2; bases outside the gene matches: 8. The CDR3 here is CASSSHRGVNYGYTF. The DNA of the CDR3 is TGCGCCAGCAGCTCACACAGGGGTGTAAACTATGGCTACACCTTC.

This clone has at least ten counts. The chain has TRBV5-1 and TRBJ2-2; D is perhaps TRBD2 (6 bases). Germline V gene data show CDR1 as SGHRS and CDR2 as YFSETQ. The CDR3 covers 17 residues. V lost 2 bases and J 0 bases, leaving 14 bases between the germline ends. The CDR3 loop reads CASSFRSGDSNTGELFF. The CDR3, as DNA: TGCGCCAGCAGCTTCCGTAGCGGAGACTCGAACACCGGGGAGCTGTTTTTT.

The chain recombines TRBV29-1 with TRBJ2-3, with a weak D call TRBD2 (5 bases). CDR3 length: 14 amino acids. V was pared by 3 bases and J by 1 base, with 11 bases between. Germline lookup yields CDR1 SQVTM and CDR2 ANQGSEA. CDR3 loop: CSVDRGRGTDTQYF. The CDR3 bases are TGCAGCGTTGATCGAGGGCGGGGCACAGATACGCAGTATTTT.

Notes on this clone: One junction end disagrees with the germline gene, perhaps due to a read error. The rearrangement uses TRBV30 and TRBJ2-5, with unresolved D. The CDR3 extends over 13 amino acids. Germline loops: CDR1 GTSNPN, CDR2 SVGIG (reference sequence). CDR3 amino acids: CAWSVNSQGTQYF. The DNA for the CDR3 is TGTGCCTGGAGTGTAAACAGTCAAGGGACCCAGTACTTC.

The chain couples TRBV27 to TRBJ2-7, with 7 bases lining up with TRBD2. The CDR3 loop spans 14 amino acids. The V gene end was trimmed by 5 bases and the J gene end by 2 bases; junction bases not matched to a gene: 6. Germline V gene sequence: CDR1 MNHEY, CDR2 SMNVEV (reference sequence). CDR3 amino acids: CASSSIGRAYEQYF. CDR3 DNA sequence: TGTGCCAGCAGTAGTATTGGGAGGGCCTACGAGCAGTACTTC.

This clone was counted a few times. The rearrangement links TRBV10-2 to TRBJ2-7, with D unclear. V lost 6 bases to trimming and J lost 0 bases, with 9 bases between them. This CDR3 has 13 amino acids. CDR1 is WSHSY, CDR2 SAAADI, per germline. Here the CDR3 DNA reads TGCGCCAGCAGGGCACTGAGCTCCTACGAGCAGTACTTC. It codes for CASRALSSYEQYF.

This chain uses TRBV7-3 with TRBJ1-6; 9 bases fit TRBD1. Germline values: CDR1 SGHTA, CDR2 FQGTGA. J lost 7 bases, V lost 2 bases, and 0 bases had no gene match. The CDR3 covers 14 residues. Here the CDR3 reads CASSLDRGNSPLHF. The CDR3 nucleotides are TGTGCCAGCAGCTTAGACAGGGGGAATTCACCCCTCCACTTT.

This sequence joins TRBV5-4 and TRBJ2-7; the match to TRBD1 covers 12 bases. The V and J ends lost 0 bases and 4 bases, in that order; junction bases with no gene match: 5. Germline loops: CDR1 SGHNT, CDR2 YYREEE (reference sequence). The CDR3 is made up of 16 amino acids. CDR3 bases: TGTGCCAGCAGCTTGGGAAGGGACAGGGGGCCGTACGAGCAGTACTTC. Translating it yields CASSLGRDRGPYEQYF.

The rearrangement links TRBV28 to TRBJ2-3, with 8 positions matching TRBD1. With 6 bases clipped from V and 4 bases from J, the junction kept 6 bases outside the gene matches. The CDR3 consists of 14 residues. CDR1 is MDHEN, CDR2 SYDVKM, per germline. This CDR3 is CASRRQGNADTQYF. The CDR3 coding sequence is TGTGCCAGCAGGAGACAGGGGAATGCAGATACGCAGTATTTT.

The chain carries TRBV6-6 and TRBJ1-1; D unresolved. CDR3 length: 11 amino acids. Germline V gene data show CDR1 as MNHNY and CDR2 as SVGAGI (reference sequence). The germline V and J ends were trimmed by 7 bases and 5 bases, with 8 bases remaining between them. CDR3 in amino acids: CASNDLTEAFF. CDR3 sequence (DNA): TGTGCCAGCAACGATTTAACTGAAGCTTTCTTT.

This chain connects TRBV18 to TRBJ1-1, with TRBD1 identical over 9 bases. Germline V lookup: CDR1 KGHSH, CDR2 LQKENI. V was pared by 1 base and J by 8 bases, with 5 bases of the junction left unmatched. This CDR3 has 14 residues. CDR3 DNA sequence: TGTGCCAGCTCACCACGGGACAGGGCTCTCGAAGCTTTCTTT. This gives the protein CASSPRDRALEAFF.

V is TRBV27 and J is TRBJ1-1; weak D call: TRBD1 (5 bases). The CDR3 has 14 amino acids. Trimming removed 3 bases from V and 3 bases from J, with 11 bases in between. Looked up from germline, CDR1 is MNHEY and CDR2 is SMNVEV (reference sequence). The CDR3, as DNA: TGTGCCAGCAGTTTCCTGGGGGACGACACTGAAGCTTTCTTT. Its translation is CASSFLGDDTEAFF.